This is a list of T cell receptor beta chains from one sample in a study of blood T cell repertoires in COVID-19. Assay used: immunoSEQ multiplex PCR; TCRdb lists only in-frame clones, some missing. The table has around 300,000 clones, over 80% seen once; the top ten hold 3.7%. Sequenced sample: peripheral blood. Source of these receptors: a woman in her 40s with acute or convalescent COVID-19. CDR3s include the opening cysteine and the closing phenylalanine or tryptophan. Fields, in order: clone size, V gene, D gene, J gene, CDR3 protein, CDR3 DNA. The D gene is left open where the match is weak. Rows give clone size only sometimes, using once, few, many, or a class for an expanded clone.

clone_size: -; v_call: TRBV30; d_call: TRBD2; j_call: TRBJ2-3; cdr3_aa: CAWSVPGGSDTQYF; cdr3_nt: TGTGCCTGGAGTGTACCCGGGGGGTCAGATACGCAGTATTTT
clone_size: -; v_call: TRBV6-5; d_call: -; j_call: TRBJ1-1; cdr3_aa: CASSFTGGTEAFF; cdr3_nt: TGTGCCAGCAGTTTCACGGGTGGGACTGAAGCTTTCTTT
clone_size: once; v_call: TRBV15; d_call: -; j_call: TRBJ1-5; cdr3_aa: CATSRTSFSNQPQHF; cdr3_nt: TGTGCCACCAGCCGGACATCCTTTAGCAATCAGCCCCAGCATTTT
clone_size: -; v_call: TRBV7-2; d_call: TRBD2; j_call: TRBJ2-3; cdr3_aa: CASSLGLAGGRQTQYF; cdr3_nt: TGTGCCAGCAGCTTGGGCCTAGCGGGGGGGAGGCAAACGCAGTATTTT
clone_size: once; v_call: TRBV7-2; d_call: -; j_call: TRBJ2-2; cdr3_aa: CASSLAGGKAGELFF; cdr3_nt: TGTGCCAGCAGCTTAGCAGGGGGAAAAGCCGGGGAGCTGTTTTTT
clone_size: -; v_call: TRBV19; d_call: -; j_call: TRBJ2-1; cdr3_aa: CASSIRWTPEREQFF; cdr3_nt: TGTGCCAGTAGTATCCGGTGGACACCTGAAAGAGAGCAGTTCTTC
clone_size: -; v_call: TRBV19; d_call: -; j_call: TRBJ2-2; cdr3_aa: CAIGAGNTGELFF; cdr3_nt: TGTGCCATTGGGGCAGGGAACACCGGGGAGCTGTTTTTT
clone_size: -; v_call: TRBV9; d_call: TRBD1; j_call: TRBJ2-3; cdr3_aa: CASSVTGTGLYF; cdr3_nt: TGTGCCAGCAGCGTCACCGGGACAGGGCTGTATTTT
clone_size: -; v_call: TRBV3-1/TRBV3-2; d_call: -; j_call: TRBJ1-4; cdr3_aa: CASSQRQSGEKLFF; cdr3_nt: TGTGCCAGCAGCCAAAGACAGTCCGGGGAAAAACTGTTTTTT
clone_size: -; v_call: TRBV18; d_call: -; j_call: TRBJ1-4; cdr3_aa: CASSPDRPTTNEKLFF; cdr3_nt: TGTGCCAGCTCACCTGACAGGCCAACAACTAATGAAAAACTGTTTTTT
clone_size: -; v_call: TRBV18; d_call: -; j_call: TRBJ1-2; cdr3_aa: CASSPTPDSPYGYTF; cdr3_nt: TGTGCCAGCTCACCAACGCCCGACAGCCCCTATGGCTACACCTTC
clone_size: -; v_call: TRBV25-1; d_call: -; j_call: TRBJ2-3; cdr3_aa: CASSESLYSTDTQYF; cdr3_nt: TGTGCCAGCAGTGAATCTCTCTACAGCACAGATACGCAGTATTTT
clone_size: -; v_call: TRBV5-6; d_call: TRBD1; j_call: TRBJ2-5; cdr3_aa: CASSSTTGEETQYF; cdr3_nt: TGTGCCAGCAGCTCTACGACAGGGGAAGAGACCCAGTACTTC
clone_size: -; v_call: TRBV28; d_call: -; j_call: TRBJ1-1; cdr3_aa: CASSSWQLTEAFF; cdr3_nt: TGTGCCAGCAGTTCTTGGCAGTTGACTGAAGCTTTCTTT
clone_size: -; v_call: TRBV2; d_call: TRBD1; j_call: TRBJ1-2; cdr3_aa: CASSVNRGAANYGYTF; cdr3_nt: TGTGCCAGCAGTGTGAACAGGGGGGCAGCTAACTATGGCTACACCTTC
clone_size: -; v_call: TRBV3-1/TRBV3-2; d_call: TRBD2; j_call: TRBJ2-6; cdr3_aa: CASSQDLAGDLSGANVLTF; cdr3_nt: TGTGCCAGCAGCCAAGATTTAGCGGGGGATCTCTCTGGGGCCAACGTCCTGACTTTC
clone_size: -; v_call: TRBV10-3; d_call: -; j_call: TRBJ1-2; cdr3_aa: CAISDNNYGYTF; cdr3_nt: TGTGCCATCAGTGACAATAACTATGGCTACACCTTC
clone_size: -; v_call: TRBV4-2; d_call: TRBD2; j_call: TRBJ2-2; cdr3_aa: CASSLSTGGHPGELFF; cdr3_nt: TGTGCCAGCAGCCTCTCAACGGGGGGGCACCCCGGGGAGCTGTTTTTT
clone_size: once; v_call: TRBV2; d_call: -; j_call: TRBJ1-5; cdr3_aa: CASSFPGRGWDSNQPQHF; cdr3_nt: TGTGCCAGCAGCTTCCCCGGCAGGGGATGGGATAGCAATCAGCCCCAGCATTTT
clone_size: -; v_call: TRBV15; d_call: -; j_call: TRBJ1-5; cdr3_aa: CATPPFRTVDSNQPQHF; cdr3_nt: TGTGCCACGCCACCTTTTCGGACAGTGGATAGCAATCAGCCCCAGCATTTT
clone_size: -; v_call: TRBV7-9; d_call: TRBD1; j_call: TRBJ1-3; cdr3_aa: CASSPTGQGAWNTIYF; cdr3_nt: TGTGCCAGCAGCCCAACAGGGCAGGGGGCTTGGAACACCATATATTTT
clone_size: -; v_call: TRBV29-1; d_call: TRBD2; j_call: TRBJ2-1; cdr3_aa: CSVGFSGVGNEQFF; cdr3_nt: TGCAGCGTTGGGTTCAGCGGGGTTGGCAATGAGCAGTTCTTC
clone_size: once; v_call: TRBV19; d_call: -; j_call: TRBJ1-1; cdr3_aa: CASSHRDTEAFF; cdr3_nt: TGTGCCAGTAGTCACAGGGACACTGAAGCTTTCTTT
clone_size: -; v_call: TRBV27; d_call: TRBD1; j_call: TRBJ1-2; cdr3_aa: CASSLSGPPYQGDYGYTF; cdr3_nt: TGTGCCAGCAGTTTATCGGGGCCCCCTTATCAGGGGGACTATGGCTACACCTTC
clone_size: -; v_call: TRBV6-1; d_call: -; j_call: TRBJ2-5; cdr3_aa: CASSEWGQTRETQYF; cdr3_nt: TGTGCCAGCAGTGAATGGGGCCAAACGAGGGAGACCCAGTACTTC
clone_size: -; v_call: TRBV18; d_call: TRBD1; j_call: TRBJ1-1; cdr3_aa: CASSPKTGSGVEAFF; cdr3_nt: TGTGCCAGCTCACCCAAGACAGGGAGTGGGGTTGAAGCTTTCTTT
clone_size: -; v_call: TRBV19; d_call: TRBD1; j_call: TRBJ2-5; cdr3_aa: CASSSSGQFQETQYF; cdr3_nt: TGTGCCAGTAGTAGCTCGGGACAGTTCCAAGAGACCCAGTACTTC
clone_size: few; v_call: TRBV24-1; d_call: -; j_call: TRBJ1-4; cdr3_aa: CATSRGGTNEKLFF; cdr3_nt: TGTGCCACCAGCCGGGGGGGCACTAATGAAAAACTGTTTTTT
clone_size: -; v_call: TRBV7-8; d_call: -; j_call: TRBJ1-4; cdr3_aa: CASSSGPRGEKLFF; cdr3_nt: TGTGCCAGCAGCTCGGGGCCCAGGGGTGAAAAACTGTTTTTT
clone_size: -; v_call: TRBV12-3/TRBV12-4; d_call: TRBD1; j_call: TRBJ1-2; cdr3_aa: CASSYRGRNGYTF; cdr3_nt: TGTGCCAGCAGTTACAGGGGGCGCAATGGCTACACCTTC
clone_size: -; v_call: TRBV5-4; d_call: -; j_call: TRBJ1-4; cdr3_aa: CASSSRTGEEEKLFF; cdr3_nt: TGTGCCAGCAGCTCCAGGACGGGAGAGGAGGAAAAACTGTTTTTT
clone_size: -; v_call: TRBV5-6; d_call: TRBD1; j_call: TRBJ1-4; cdr3_aa: CASSPGQVVGLTNEKLFF; cdr3_nt: TGTGCCAGCAGCCCCGGACAGGTAGTGGGCCTAACTAATGAAAAACTGTTTTTT
clone_size: -; v_call: TRBV7-2; d_call: -; j_call: TRBJ1-6; cdr3_aa: CASSYQRSSPLHF; cdr3_nt: TGTGCCAGCAGTTACCAGAGGAGCTCACCCCTCCACTTT
clone_size: -; v_call: TRBV5-6; d_call: -; j_call: TRBJ1-1; cdr3_aa: CASSDSLERRVTEAFF; cdr3_nt: TGTGCCAGCAGCGACAGCCTCGAGCGAAGGGTCACTGAAGCTTTCTTT
clone_size: few; v_call: TRBV4-2; d_call: TRBD2; j_call: TRBJ2-3; cdr3_aa: CASSQAPTSGGARDTQYF; cdr3_nt: TGTGCCAGCAGCCAAGCCCCGACTAGCGGGGGGGCCAGAGATACGCAGTATTTT
clone_size: -; v_call: TRBV21-1; d_call: -; j_call: TRBJ2-5; cdr3_aa: CASSKGKVLGRETQYF; cdr3_nt: TGTGCCAGCAGCAAAGGCAAGGTCCTGGGGCGAGAGACCCAGTACTTC
clone_size: -; v_call: TRBV6-4; d_call: TRBD2; j_call: TRBJ2-4; cdr3_aa: CASSEYERGSLLAKNIQYF; cdr3_nt: TGTGCCAGCAGTGAATATGAGCGGGGGTCGTTACTAGCCAAAAACATTCAGTACTTC